This TCR beta chain stems from a study of blood T cell repertoires in COVID-19. Patients from Seattle were sampled longitudinally, starting during active infection. Sequenced by immunoSEQ multiplex PCR; TCRdb stores in-frame clones only, minus some. The table lists some 220,000 clones, approximately 78% of them singletons, with approximately 5.6% in the top ten. The sample taken for sequencing was peripheral blood. This receptor was obtained from a woman in her sixties or seventies with COVID-19, enrolled during active disease.

The chain's CDR3 is CASSEVGLAGDGELFF. The CDR3 DNA is TGTGCCAGCAGTGAGGTTGGACTAGCGGGAGACGGGGAGCTGTTTTTT. The chain links TRBV2 to TRBJ2-2; 13 bases fit TRBD2. Germline CDR1 SNHLY, CDR2 FYNNEI. Trimming took 3 bases from V and 7 from J; bases not matched to a gene: 5. The length of the CDR3 is 16 residues.